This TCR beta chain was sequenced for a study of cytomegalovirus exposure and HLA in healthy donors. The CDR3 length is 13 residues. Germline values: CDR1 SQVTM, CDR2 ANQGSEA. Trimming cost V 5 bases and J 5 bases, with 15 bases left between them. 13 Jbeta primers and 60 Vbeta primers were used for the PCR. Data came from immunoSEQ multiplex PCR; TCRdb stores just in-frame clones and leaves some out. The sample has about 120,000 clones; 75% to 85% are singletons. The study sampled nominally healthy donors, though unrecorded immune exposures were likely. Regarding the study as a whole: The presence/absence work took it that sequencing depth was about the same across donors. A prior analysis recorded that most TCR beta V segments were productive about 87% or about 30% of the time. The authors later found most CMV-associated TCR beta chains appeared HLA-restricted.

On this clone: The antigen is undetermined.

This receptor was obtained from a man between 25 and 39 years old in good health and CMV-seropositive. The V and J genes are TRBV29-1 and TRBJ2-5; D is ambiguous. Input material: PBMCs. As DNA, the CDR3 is TGCAGCGTTCGTCAGGAATTCATGGAGACCCAGTACTTC. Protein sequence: CSVRQEFMETQYF.